Shown below are 5 T cell receptor beta chains from a single sample sequenced in a study of pediatric ulcerative colitis. Sequencing used immunoSEQ multiplex PCR; TCRdb keeps in-frame clones, though not all of them. Here the sample spans roughly 30,000 clones, around 80% being singletons. Sequencing input: blood. The receptors originated from a boy between 10 and 17 years old with severe ulcerative colitis.

In DNA, the CDR3 is TGCGCCAGCAGCTTGGGGCCTGATGGAAACACCATATATTTT. It is translated as CASSLGPDGNTIYF. The chain joins TRBV5-1 to TRBJ1-3; D is ambiguous. The germline gives CDR1 SGHRS, CDR2 YFSETQ. V was clipped by 0 bases and J by 3 bases, with 7 bases between them. The CDR3 has 14 amino acids.

This chain joins TRBV19 and TRBJ1-5; 8 bases map to TRBD1. The CDR3 has 14 amino acids. In germline, CDR1 is LNHDA, CDR2 SQIVND (reference sequence). The J segment lost 3 bases and the V segment lost 3 bases, leaving 1 base of the junction unmatched. The CDR3 coding sequence is TGTGCCAGTAGTATGGACAGGGCCAATCAGCCCCAGCATTTT. Translating it yields CASSMDRANQPQHF.

CDR3 sequence: CASSTGQGIGYEQYF. In DNA, the CDR3 is TGTGCCAGCAGTACCGGACAGGGTATAGGGTACGAGCAGTACTTC. The chain links TRBV28 to TRBJ2-7, with 8 bases matching TRBD1. The germline V gene has CDR1 MDHEN and CDR2 SYDVKM. The CDR3 is 15 residues long. Trimming cost V 5 bases and J 4 bases; bases outside gene matches: 10.

The chain combines TRBV6-6 with TRBJ2-7; D unclear. Trimming cost V 2 bases and J 4 bases, with 6 bases left between them. Germline V lookup: CDR1 MNHNY, CDR2 SVGAGI (reference sequence). The CDR3 has 12 amino acids. CDR3 sequence: CASSYRNYEQYF. In DNA, the CDR3 is TGTGCCAGCAGTTACCGGAATTACGAGCAGTACTTC.

The rearrangement joins TRBV27 to TRBJ1-1; D may be TRBD1 (6 bases). V was shortened by 6 bases and J by 4 bases, with 12 bases between the two germline ends. CDR1 and CDR2 (germline): MNHEY, SMNVEV (reference sequence). The CDR3 is made up of 13 amino acids. Here the CDR3 DNA reads TGTGCCAGCAGGCGGGCAGGGGCCACTGAAGCTTTCTTT. It specifies CASRRAGATEAFF.